One sample yielded the 6 T cell receptor beta chains listed below, sequenced in a study of OX40 agonist ivuxolimab in advanced cancers. TCRdb's table, derived via immunoSEQ multiplex PCR, lists solely in-frame clones and lacks some. The data contain fewer than 120,000 clones, around 90% of them singletons. The input for sequencing was CD4+ or CD8+ T cells sorted from blood, taken in a trial of the OX40 agonist ivuxolimab. These receptors were taken from an adult with an advanced solid tumor such as melanoma, head and neck, liver or kidney cancer.

This chain uses TRBV18 with TRBJ1-2; weak D call: TRBD1 (6 bases). V lost 2 bases, J lost 2 bases, and 18 bases lay in between. The CDR3 is 17 residues long. Germline V CDR1 and CDR2: KGHSH, LQKENI. DNA of the CDR3: TGTGCCAGCTCACCAAGTATTTCCGCAGGGGCGAACTATGGCTACACCTTC. Translating gives CASSPSISAGANYGYTF. Supplemented by reference TRBV18 and TRBJ1-2, the full variable domain reads NAGVMQNPRHLVRRRGQEARLRCSPMKGHSHVYWYRQLPEEGLKFMVYLQKENIIDESGMPKERFSAEFPKEGPSILRIQQVVRGDSAAYFCASSPSISAGANYGYTFGSGTRLTVV.

The rearrangement joins TRBV4-2 to TRBJ1-1; 9 nucleotides match TRBD1. This CDR3 has 12 residues. The V segment lost 4 bases and the J segment 7 bases; nucleotides outside the gene matches: 1. CDR1 is LGHNA and CDR2 is YNFKEQ in the germline V gene. DNA of the CDR3: TGTGCCAGCAGCCGACAGGGGGGTGAAGCTTTCTTT. As protein: CASSRQGGEAFF.

The chain joins TRBV7-2 to TRBJ1-5; the D is unclear. The CDR3 covers 15 residues. Trimming removed 0 bases from V and 0 bases from J, with 6 bases in between. Germline CDR1 reads SGHTA; CDR2 reads FQGNSA. The CDR3 here is CASSLAQYSNQPQHF. The CDR3 region has the DNA TGTGCCAGCAGCTTAGCACAGTATAGCAATCAGCCCCAGCATTTT.

The chain uses TRBV27 and TRBJ2-7; TRBD2 matches at 7 bases. After removal of 4 bases from V and 2 bases from J, the junction contained 8 bases not matched to a gene. The CDR3 sequence is 15 residues long. Germline loops: CDR1 MNHEY, CDR2 SMNVEV (reference sequence). The CDR3 reads CASSSLRTRPYEQYF. CDR3 DNA sequence: TGTGCCAGCAGTTCCCTTCGGACTAGACCCTACGAGCAGTACTTC.

This clone was observed a handful of times. V gene TRBV19 combines with J gene TRBJ2-1; D might be TRBD2 (6 bases). The V and J ends lost 5 bases and 6 bases respectively, with 14 bases between them. The CDR3 has 14 residues. Looked up from germline, CDR1 is LNHDA and CDR2 is SQIVND (reference sequence). CDR3 protein: CASSRAGGSNEQFF. CDR3 sequence (DNA): TGTGCCAGTAGTCGGGCTGGGGGGTCCAATGAGCAGTTCTTC.

V and J are TRBV7-2 and TRBJ1-4, with 7 bases aligning to TRBD1. There are 15 residues in the CDR3. V lost 4 bases, J lost 0 bases, and 2 bases stayed unmatched. Germline V gene lookup returns CDR1 SGHTA and CDR2 FQGNSA. DNA for the CDR3: TGTGCCAGCAGCTACAGGGGTGCAACTAATGAAAAACTGTTTTTT. Its protein is CASSYRGATNEKLFF.